Sequencing of this T cell receptor beta chain was carried out in a study of spatial heterogeneity in lung cancer. Study details: Sequences of the beta chain were consistently detected in greater numbers than alpha-chain sequences.

This clonotype was detected many times. V was trimmed by 6 bases and J by 10 bases, leaving 16 bases between them. This CDR3 region has 14 residues. The V gene's germline CDR1 is ENHRY and CDR2 SYGVKD. Unique molecular identifiers tagged every individual TCR cDNA molecule. TCRdb recomputed calls from the 5' RACE reads with MiXCR, one row per CDR3 protein. The table shows tens of thousands of distinct CDR3 sequences, with approximately 13% occurring only once. The time point was: sample taken at primary tumor resection. Whole RNA, isolated from tumor, nontumor lung or frozen PBMC, was sequenced without prior sorting.

The sequence came from a male donor with early-stage non-small cell lung cancer. V is TRBV10-3 and J is TRBJ1-6; D might be TRBD1 (5 bases). The specimen was PBMCs, collected at surgery. CDR3 coding DNA: TGTGCCATCAGGCCCTCGAGGGGCGAATCACCCCTCCACTTT. It translates to CAIRPSRGESPLHF.